One and the same sample provided the 4 T cell receptor beta chains below, sequenced in a study of blood T cell repertoires in COVID-19. Assay: immunoSEQ multiplex PCR; the TCRdb copy retains only in-frame clones and omits some. The sample has 200,000 or so clones; roughly 85% are singletons. Sample: PBMCs or T cells enriched from blood (not recorded which). These receptors were obtained from a woman between 40 and 55 years old with acute COVID-19.

The V call is TRBV2, the J call TRBJ2-1; 7 nucleotides agree with TRBD1. Germline trimming cut 6 bases from V and 9 bases from J; bases unmatched to any gene: 5. Germline CDR1 and CDR2: SNHLY and FYNNEI. This CDR3 has 12 amino acids. CDR3 in amino acids: CASRDRAGEQFF. The CDR3 DNA reads TGTGCCAGCAGAGACAGGGCGGGTGAGCAGTTCTTC.

The V gene is TRBV25-1, the J gene TRBJ1-1; 10 nucleotides agree with TRBD1. Germline CDR1 reads MGHDK; CDR2 reads SYGVNS. This CDR3 comprises 17 residues. V lost 5 bases and J lost 3; bases outside the gene matches: 12. The CDR3 DNA sequence: TGTGCCAGCAGTCGTCCAAAGACCGGGACAGGGGACACTGAAGCTTTCTTT. Its translation is CASSRPKTGTGDTEAFF.

V gene TRBV7-2 combines with J gene TRBJ1-6; no clear D gene. Trimming removed 1 base at V and 10 bases at J, with 8 bases between. The CDR3 contains 13 residues. Germline V lookup: CDR1 SGHTA, CDR2 FQGNSA. CDR3 in amino acids: CASSLDRRSPLHF. In nucleotides, the CDR3 is TGTGCCAGCAGCTTAGACAGAAGGTCACCCCTCCACTTT.

In this sample, this clone turned up a few times. V and J are TRBV7-2 and TRBJ2-1; 9 positions match TRBD2. Losses at the gene ends were 7 bases for V and 4 bases for J; bases not matched to a gene: 5. This CDR3 spans 14 amino acids. The germline V gene has CDR1 SGHTA and CDR2 FQGNSA. The DNA for the CDR3 is TGTGCCAGCAACGGCGGGGGGGGATACAATGAGCAGTTCTTC. Translating it yields CASNGGGGYNEQFF.